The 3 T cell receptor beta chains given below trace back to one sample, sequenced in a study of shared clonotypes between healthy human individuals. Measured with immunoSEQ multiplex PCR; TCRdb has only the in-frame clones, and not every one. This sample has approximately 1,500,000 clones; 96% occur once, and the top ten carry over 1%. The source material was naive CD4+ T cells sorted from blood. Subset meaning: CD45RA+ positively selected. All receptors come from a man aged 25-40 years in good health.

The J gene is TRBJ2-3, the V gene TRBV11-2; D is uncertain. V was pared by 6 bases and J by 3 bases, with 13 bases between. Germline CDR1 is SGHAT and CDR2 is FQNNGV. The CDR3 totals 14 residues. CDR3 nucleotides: TGTGCCAGCAGTTCAATTGTATGGACAGATACGCAGTATTTT. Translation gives CASSSIVWTDTQYF.

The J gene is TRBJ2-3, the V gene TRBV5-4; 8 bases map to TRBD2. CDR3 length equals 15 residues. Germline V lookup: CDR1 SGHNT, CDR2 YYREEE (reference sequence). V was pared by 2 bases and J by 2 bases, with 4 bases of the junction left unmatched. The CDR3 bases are TGTGCCAGCAGCTTAGCGGGAGCGTACACAGATACGCAGTATTTT. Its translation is CASSLAGAYTDTQYF. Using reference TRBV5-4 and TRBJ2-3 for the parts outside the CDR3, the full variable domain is ETGVTQSPTHLIKTRGQQVTLRCSSQSGHNTVSWYQQALGQGPQFIFQYYREEENGRGNFPPRFSGLQFPNYSSELNVNALELDDSALYLCASSLAGAYTDTQYFGPGTRLTVL.

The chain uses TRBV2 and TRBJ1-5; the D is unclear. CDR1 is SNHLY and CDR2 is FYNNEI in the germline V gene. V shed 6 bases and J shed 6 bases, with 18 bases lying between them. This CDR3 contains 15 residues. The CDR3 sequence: CASSPEQLGIQPQHF. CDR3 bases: TGTGCCAGCAGCCCGGAACAGCTTGGAATTCAGCCCCAGCATTTT.